The 13 T cell receptor beta chains below were found in one sample sequenced in a study of metastatic and nonmetastatic thyroid tumors. TCRdb re-called clones from the PCR reads using MiXCR. The data contain about 35,000 clones, approximately 20% of them singletons. All patients reached thyroid surgery having received no treatment beforehand. The specimen sequenced was blood. These receptors were collected from a female donor with papillary thyroid cancer or a benign thyroid nodule (not recorded which). Some clones in this sample may be carry-over from other donors' samples.

There are many counts of this clone. The gene calls are TRBV19 and TRBJ2-2; 8 bases are shared with TRBD2. Germline CDR1 and CDR2: LNHDA and SQIVND (reference sequence). V gave up 7 bases and J gave up 5 bases; unmatched junction bases: 6. The CDR3 covers 14 residues. The CDR3: CASTDAGGTGELFF. CDR3 sequence (DNA): TGTGCCAGTACGGACGCGGGAGGTACCGGGGAGCTGTTTTTT.

At least ten counts were recorded for this clone. The chain joins TRBV18 to TRBJ2-3; perhaps D is TRBD1 or TRBD2 (6 bases each). In germline, CDR1 is KGHSH, CDR2 LQKENI. The CDR3 consists of 15 residues. Trimming left V 0 bases short and J 10 bases short, with 17 bases between. CDR3: CASSPPDGGRGAQYF. Here the CDR3 DNA reads TGTGCCAGCTCACCACCTGATGGGGGGCGCGGGGCGCAGTATTTT.

The sample holds a few counts of this clone. This clone may be a read error of a much larger clone one base away. The V and J genes are TRBV12-3 or TRBV12-4 and TRBJ1-6, with D tentatively TRBD1 (5 bases). The length of the CDR3 is 13 residues. The CDR3 bases are TGTACCAGCCTGGGGGGGGGAGGTTCACCCCTCCACTTT. It specifies CTSLGGGGSPLHF.

This chain connects TRBV4-2 to TRBJ2-5, with 10 bases that match TRBD1. Per germline, CDR1 LGHNA and CDR2 YNFKEQ. CDR3 length equals 14 residues. Trimming removed 1 base from V and 7 bases from J; junction bases left unmatched: 3. The chain's CDR3 is CASSQGQGAATQYF. In DNA, the CDR3 is TGTGCCAGCAGCCAAGGACAGGGGGCTGCGACCCAGTACTTC.

This clone was observed at least ten times. V gene TRBV9 combines with J gene TRBJ2-3; D is undetermined. V was trimmed by 0 bases and J by 5 bases, leaving 13 bases between them. The CDR3 runs 15 residues. Looked up from germline, CDR1 is SGDLS and CDR2 is YYNGEE. In DNA form, the CDR3 reads TGTGCCAGCAGCGTAGATGCTCTATGGGGAGATACGCAGTATTTT. Translated: CASSVDALWGDTQYF.

V usage is TRBV25-1 and J usage is TRBJ2-3; tentative D call: TRBD2 (7 bases). Germline V gives CDR1 MGHDK, CDR2 SYGVNS. V lost 5 bases, J lost 3 bases, and 27 bases lay in between. CDR3 length: 19 residues. This CDR3 reads CASSPLSLLGGECTDTQYF. The CDR3, as DNA: TGTGCCAGCAGTCCATTATCCCTCCTAGGGGGGGAATGTACAGATACGCAGTATTTT. The full variable domain, its missing parts supplied by reference TRBV25-1 and TRBJ2-3, is EADIYQTPRYLVIGTGKKITLECSQTMGHDKMYWYQQDPGMELHLIHYSYGVNSTEKGDLSSESTVSRIRTEHFPLTLESARPSHTSQYLCASSPLSLLGGECTDTQYFGPGTRLTVL.

In its sample, this clone was seen many times. At one boundary the junction diverges from the germline segment, which might be a read error. The chain combines TRBV9 with TRBJ2-1; D gene ambiguous. Germline values: CDR1 SGDLS, CDR2 YYNGEE. The CDR3 sequence is 11 residues long. The CDR3 loop is CASSEAETQSF. DNA for the CDR3: TGTGCCAGCAGCGAGGCAGAGACGCAGTCCTTC.

On this clone itself: At one end the junction does not follow the germline gene, possibly because of a read error. The chain uses TRBV5-1 and TRBJ1-3, with D possibly TRBD1 on 6 matching bases. Per the germline V gene, CDR1 is SGHRS and CDR2 is YFSETQ. This CDR3 contains 15 residues. CDR3 region: CASSLEGHSGNTIYF. In nucleotides, the CDR3 is TGCGCCAGCAGTTTGGAGGGACACTCTGGAAACACCATATATTTT.

As to this clone: A much larger clonotype is one base distant, so this may be a read error. The V call is TRBV7-8, the J call TRBJ2-1; D is undetermined. This CDR3 is built from 11 residues. Trimming pared 7 bases from V and 9 bases from J, leaving 10 bases between. Germline CDR1 SGHVS, CDR2 FQNEAQ. The CDR3 spells CASIFITEQFF. For the CDR3, the DNA is TGTGCCAGCATCTTCATAACTGAGCAGTTCTTC.

This clone was recorded many times. The rearrangement joins TRBV3-1 to TRBJ1-2; 8 bases align to TRBD1. J was trimmed by 3 bases and V by 6 bases; bases with no gene match: 15. This CDR3 comprises 17 residues. The germline CDR1 and CDR2 sequences are LGHDT and YNNKEL (reference sequence). Here the CDR3 DNA reads TGTGCCAGCAGAACTACTGCAGGGGGCGTGGGGTACTATGGCTACACCTTC. This codes for CASRTTAGGVGYYGYTF.

This clone showed up many times. The chain recombines TRBV12-3 or TRBV12-4 with TRBJ2-2, with D tentatively TRBD2 (6 bases). This CDR3 spans 14 amino acids. V lost 9 bases and J 0 bases, leaving 11 bases between the germline ends. The CDR3 reads CASGLSANTGELFF. In DNA, the CDR3 is TGTGCCAGTGGACTATCCGCGAACACCGGGGAGCTGTTTTTT.

This clone was detected a few times. The rearrangement links TRBV28 to TRBJ2-7; D could derive from TRBD1 or TRBD2 (5 bases each). Trimming took off 7 bases at V and 8 bases at J, with 18 bases between the two ends. Germline V CDR1 and CDR2: MDHEN, SYDVKM. This CDR3 has 13 amino acids. The CDR3 reads CASTPGDRGQQYF. CDR3 DNA: TGTGCCAGCACTCCTGGGGATAGGGGACAGCAGTACTTC.

This clone was detected many times. The chain employs TRBV29-1 and TRBJ2-1; weak D call: TRBD2 (6 bases). Trimming removed 3 bases at V and 0 bases at J, with 18 bases between. Germline lookup yields CDR1 SQVTM and CDR2 ANQGSEA. The CDR3 covers 17 residues. The CDR3 nucleotides are TGCAGCGTTGACCTTAGCGGAGACCCGAGCTCCTACAATGAGCAGTTCTTC. This gives the protein CSVDLSGDPSSYNEQFF.